One TCR beta chain is described in this entry. As to treatment: 15 to 20 received Ad26.COV2.S at low or high dose, single or two shots; 5 received placebo; per-sample allocation not given. Repertoires come from day 63 after the first vaccine or placebo injection. TCRdb keeps only in-frame clones here, not all; method: immunoSEQ multiplex PCR. The repertoire holds 350,000 to 450,000 clones, with around 90% as singletons. CDR3 length: 13 residues. V gave up 3 bases and J gave up 5 bases, with 11 bases separating them. This sample was taken from a study of Ad26.COV2.S vaccination and SARS-CoV-2 variants.

The specimen comprised peripheral blood, sampled in a trial of Ad26.COV2.S vaccine versus placebo. This receptor was obtained from a person between 18 and 65 years old who received the Ad26.COV2.S COVID-19 vaccine or a placebo. The chain uses TRBV12-3 or TRBV12-4 and TRBJ2-7; D perhaps matches TRBD1 (5 bases). This chain's CDR3 is CASSFRGHHEQYF. For the CDR3, the DNA is TGTGCCAGCAGTTTTAGGGGTCATCACGAGCAGTACTTC.